This TCR beta chain is drawn from a study of blood T cell repertoires in COVID-19. This clone was observed a handful of times. V gave up 6 bases and J gave up 3 bases, with 8 bases separating them. The CDR3 is 13 amino acids. Per germline, CDR1 SGHVS and CDR2 FNYEAQ. TCRdb keeps only in-frame clones here, not all; method: immunoSEQ multiplex PCR. This table holds some 220,000 clones, about 88% found once. Those enrolled, adults aged roughly 18 to 89 years, came from roughly 23 US areas. Categorization into cohorts depended on clinical history that participants reported. This receptor was taken from a woman aged 25 to 45 who had recovered from COVID-19. The sequencing input was PBMCs or T cells enriched from blood (not recorded which). This chain links TRBV7-6 with TRBJ2-2, with no clear D. In DNA, the CDR3 is TGTGCCAGCAGGAGAACAGACACCGGGGAGCTGTTTTTT. Translating it yields CASRRTDTGELFF.